This T cell receptor (beta chain) was sequenced for a study of blood T cell repertoires in COVID-19. This CDR3 region has 16 residues. CDR1 and CDR2 (germline): MNHNY, SVGAGI (reference sequence). Trimming cost V 6 bases and J 2 bases; bases outside gene matches: 10. Living in about two dozen US areas, the participants were between roughly 18 and 90 years of age. Data came from immunoSEQ multiplex PCR; TCRdb stores just in-frame clones and leaves some out. The data contain roughly 500,000 clones, approximately 88% of them singletons. Source material: PBMCs or T cells enriched from blood (not recorded which). This clonotype was sampled from a woman aged 40 to 50 who had recovered from COVID-19. The rearrangement joins TRBV6-6 to TRBJ1-5; TRBD1 agrees at 7 bases. CDR3 sequence: CASSTGQPRGNQPQHF. CDR3 DNA sequence: TGTGCCAGCAGCACGGGACAGCCACGGGGCAATCAGCCCCAGCATTTT.